One sample yielded the 30 T cell receptor beta chains listed below, sequenced in a study of shared clonotypes between healthy human individuals. Here immunoSEQ multiplex PCR was the method, and the copy in TCRdb shows in-frame clones only, minus some. Here the sample spans 1.4 million or so clones, around 98.5% being singletons. Sequencing used naive CD4+ T cells sorted from blood. Subset described: CD45RA+ positively selected. These receptors were obtained from a man aged 30 to 39 in good health.

The CDR3 loop is CAIRMLDSGDTQYF. The CDR3 bases are TGTGCCATCAGAATGCTAGACTCTGGAGATACGCAGTATTTT. V gene TRBV10-3 combines with J gene TRBJ2-3; no clear D. Trimming left V 6 bases short and J 5 bases short, with 15 bases between. The CDR3 contains 14 residues. Germline loops: CDR1 ENHRY, CDR2 SYGVKD.

In its sample, this clone was seen once. The chain combines TRBV11-2 with TRBJ2-1; 9 nucleotides agree with TRBD2. Germline V gene sequence: CDR1 SGHAT, CDR2 FQNNGV. Trimming took 4 bases from V and 6 from J; bases not matched to a gene: 19. This CDR3 contains 19 residues. CDR3 amino acids: CASSSYSPLLGGRGNEQFF. The DNA of the CDR3 is TGTGCCAGCAGCTCGTATTCTCCGCTCCTCGGCGGGAGGGGCAATGAGCAGTTCTTC.

CDR3 sequence reads: CSAYRDTEQYF. The CDR3 region has the DNA TGCAGTGCTTACCGGGACACCGAGCAGTACTTC. The V call is TRBV20-1, the J call TRBJ2-7; D may be TRBD1 (6 bases). Per germline, CDR1 DFQATT and CDR2 SNEGSKA (reference sequence). Trimming removed 5 bases from V and 6 bases from J, with 11 bases in between. CDR3 length equals 11 residues.

This chain links TRBV30 with TRBJ1-5; possible D gene TRBD1, 6 bases. V lost 3 bases, J lost 9 bases, and 18 bases lay in between. Germline CDR1 GTSNPN, CDR2 SVGIG (reference sequence). The CDR3 has 14 residues. In DNA form, the CDR3 reads TGTGCCTGGAGCCGTGATACAGGGTCGCGGCCCCAGCATTTT. This gives the protein CAWSRDTGSRPQHF.

This clone was detected only once. V usage is TRBV4-1 and J usage is TRBJ2-7; a weak D match, TRBD2 (6 bases). The germline V and J ends were trimmed by 0 bases and 3 bases, with 18 bases remaining between them. Germline lookup yields CDR1 MGHRA and CDR2 YSYEKL. CDR3 length: 17 amino acids. In DNA, the CDR3 is TGCGCCAGCAGCCAAGACGGGGGAAGAGGACTCATCTACGAGCAGTACTTC. Protein product: CASSQDGGRGLIYEQYF.

With regard to this clone: The sample carries other DNA sequences with the same CDR3. The rearrangement uses TRBV28 and TRBJ2-3, with D unresolved. CDR3 length equals 11 residues. With 3 bases removed from V and 5 bases from J, the gap between germline ends came to 3 bases. Looked up from germline, CDR1 is MDHEN and CDR2 is SYDVKM. The CDR3 reads CASSLEDTQYF. CDR3 coding DNA: TGTGCCAGCAGTTTGGAAGATACGCAGTATTTT.

This chain joins TRBV5-4 and TRBJ2-7; possible D gene TRBD1, 5 bases. Germline CDR1 SGHNT, CDR2 YYREEE (reference sequence). The CDR3 length is 15 residues. The V end was cut by 4 bases, the J end by 2 bases, with 16 bases between. CDR3 bases: TGTGCCAGCAGCCAGGGATACGGTGGGGCCTACGAGCAGTACTTC. Protein sequence: CASSQGYGGAYEQYF.

The count of this clone is one. This chain uses TRBV28 with TRBJ2-2; D is ambiguous. Trimming stripped 4 bases from V and 6 bases from J, with 6 bases between. CDR1 is MDHEN and CDR2 is SYDVKM in the germline V gene. This CDR3 is built from 12 residues. In nucleotides, the CDR3 is TGTGCCAGCAGTTCCCCGGCCGGGGAGCTGTTTTTT. It encodes CASSSPAGELFF.

CDR3 DNA sequence: TGTGCCAGCAGCTTGTACGGCGAAGGGACCCAGTACTTC. It yields the protein CASSLYGEGTQYF. V gene TRBV11-3 combines with J gene TRBJ2-5; D gene unclear. The CDR3 has 13 amino acids. CDR1 SGHNT and CDR2 YENEEA come from the germline V gene. Trimming removed 3 bases from V and 7 bases from J, with 12 bases in between.

This clone occurred once. The chain joins TRBV5-1 to TRBJ2-1; TRBD2 aligns across 11 bases. Germline CDR1 SGHRS, CDR2 YFSETQ. The junction had 3 bases not matched to a gene; V was cut back by 0 bases and J by 13 bases. This CDR3 comprises 13 residues. The CDR3 sequence: CASSLVLAGAQFF. The CDR3 DNA reads as TGCGCCAGCAGCTTGGTACTAGCGGGAGCCCAGTTCTTC.

The chain couples TRBV19 to TRBJ2-7; 10 nucleotides agree with TRBD1. J gave up 6 bases and V 5 bases, and 7 bases lay outside the gene matches. CDR3 size: 14 residues. Germline lookup yields CDR1 LNHDA and CDR2 SQIVND (reference sequence). CDR3 region: CASSSTGTGAEQYF. The CDR3 DNA reads as TGTGCCAGTAGTTCCACCGGGACAGGGGCCGAGCAGTACTTC.

The chain combines TRBV5-1 with TRBJ2-1; 11 bases align to TRBD2. J lost 0 bases, V lost 7 bases, and 6 bases had no gene match. Germline CDR1 reads SGHRS; CDR2 reads YFSETQ. This CDR3 spans 16 amino acids. As DNA, the CDR3 is TGCGCCAGCGGAAAGACTAGCGGGGCCTCCTACAATGAGCAGTTCTTC. It yields the protein CASGKTSGASYNEQFF.

As concerns this clone: This CDR3 is also generated by other DNA sequences in the sample. The gene calls are TRBV5-1 and TRBJ2-3; 10 positions agree with TRBD2. CDR1 is SGHRS and CDR2 is YFSETQ in the germline V gene. V was pared by 4 bases and J by 2 bases, with 7 bases of the junction left unmatched. The CDR3 sequence is 16 residues long. CDR3 nucleotides: TGCGCCAGCAGCCCCGGACTAGCGGAATCCACAGATACGCAGTATTTT. This gives the protein CASSPGLAESTDTQYF.

The chain links TRBV11-3 to TRBJ2-4; D gene unclear. Germline V gives CDR1 SGHNT, CDR2 YENEEA. The CDR3 runs 14 residues. The V end lost 5 bases, the J end lost 0 bases, and 8 bases lay between the germline ends. The CDR3, as DNA: TGTGCCAGCAGCCCCGGGCCAGCCAAAAACATTCAGTACTTC. Encoded protein: CASSPGPAKNIQYF.

As concerns this clone: Other DNA sequences in the same sample also yield this CDR3. V is TRBV6-1 and J is TRBJ1-2, with D hard to call. The CDR3 is 14 residues long. V was pared by 3 bases and J by 4 bases, with 12 bases between. The germline V gene has CDR1 MNHNS and CDR2 SASEGT. CDR3 sequence reads: CASSESVGLYGYTF. The CDR3 DNA sequence: TGTGCCAGCAGTGAGTCTGTCGGACTCTATGGCTACACCTTC.

This sequence joins TRBV10-3 and TRBJ2-1; 9 nucleotides align to TRBD1. The CDR3 totals 15 residues. With V trimmed by 7 bases and J by 6 bases, 10 bases remained unmatched. Germline loops: CDR1 ENHRY, CDR2 SYGVKD. For the CDR3, the DNA is TGTGCCATCACGGGGGCCGGGACAGGGACCAATGAGCAGTTCTTC. Its translation: CAITGAGTGTNEQFF.

This clone has just one count. V usage is TRBV4-1 and J usage is TRBJ1-1; no clear D gene. The V gene lost 5 bases and the J gene lost 3 bases, with 10 bases spanning the gap. This CDR3 spans 13 amino acids. Looked up from germline, CDR1 is MGHRA and CDR2 is YSYEKL. The CDR3 region is CASSDPWDTEAFF. Written as DNA, the CDR3 is TGCGCCAGCAGCGATCCTTGGGACACTGAAGCTTTCTTT.

The chain joins TRBV4-3 to TRBJ1-4; D is unresolved. This CDR3 is 16 amino acids long. CDR1 and CDR2 from the germline V gene are LGHNA and YSLEER. The V end lost 0 bases, the J end lost 8 bases, and 16 bases lay between the germline ends. The CDR3 loop reads CASSQDRTSRWEKLFF. The CDR3, as DNA: TGCGCCAGCAGCCAAGACCGTACCTCCCGGTGGGAAAAACTGTTTTTT.

The CDR3 is CASTRAGALTNEKLFF. The DNA of the CDR3 is TGTGCCAGCACCCGCGCAGGGGCCCTAACTAATGAAAAACTGTTTTTT. The V call is TRBV2, the J call TRBJ1-4; possible D gene TRBD1, 6 bases. V lost 7 bases and J 1 base, leaving 16 bases between the germline ends. Germline V gene lookup returns CDR1 SNHLY and CDR2 FYNNEI. The CDR3 is 16 amino acids.

This clone has just one count. This CDR3 is also generated by other DNA sequences in the sample. The rearrangement links TRBV19 to TRBJ2-3; D is unresolved. Trimming took 8 bases from V and 6 from J, leaving 6 bases between them. This CDR3 comprises 10 residues. The V gene's germline CDR1 is LNHDA and CDR2 SQIVND (reference sequence). CDR3 bases: TGTGCCAGTCGAGCCGATACGCAGTATTTT. Protein: CASRADTQYF.

CDR3 region: CASSPKGTGGHTGELFF. CDR3 in DNA: TGTGCCAGCAGCCCCAAAGGGACAGGGGGGCACACCGGGGAGCTGTTTTTT. The V and J genes are TRBV11-2 and TRBJ2-2, with TRBD1 matching over 11 bases. Looked up from germline, CDR1 is SGHAT and CDR2 is FQNNGV. The CDR3 loop spans 17 amino acids. With V trimmed by 5 bases and J by 3 bases, 8 bases remained unmatched.

The V gene is TRBV18, the J gene TRBJ2-7; tentative D call: TRBD2 (6 bases). Germline V lookup: CDR1 KGHSH, CDR2 LQKENI. The CDR3 covers 14 residues. The V and J ends lost 5 bases and 4 bases respectively, with 15 bases between them. The CDR3 bases are TGTGCCAGCTCATCAATGGGCGGGGTATACGAGCAGTACTTC. Its translation is CASSSMGGVYEQYF.

Only a few counts were recorded for this clone. The chain uses TRBV6-5 and TRBJ1-3; D might be TRBD1 (5 bases). The CDR3 extends over 14 amino acids. The germline V gene has CDR1 MNHEY and CDR2 SVGAGI. Trimming cost V 6 bases and J 4 bases, with 13 bases left between them. In DNA form, the CDR3 reads TGTGCCAGCAGAAGACAGTTGGGGGGAAACACCATATATTTT. Its translation: CASRRQLGGNTIYF.

The chain links TRBV15 to TRBJ2-7; TRBD2 agrees at 7 bases. Germline V lookup: CDR1 LNHNV, CDR2 YYDKDF (reference sequence). The CDR3 contains 13 residues. J was trimmed by 4 bases and V by 5 bases; bases with no gene match: 5. DNA of the CDR3: TGTGCCACCAGCGGACCTAGCGGTTACGAGCAGTACTTC. Protein sequence: CATSGPSGYEQYF. The full variable domain, completed using reference TRBV15 and TRBJ2-7, is DAMVIQNPRYQVTQFGKPVTLSCSQTLNHNVMYWYQQKSSQAPKLLFHYYDKDFNNEADTPDNFQSRRPNTSFCFLDIRSPGLGDTAMYLCATSGPSGYEQYFGPGTRLTVT.

The J gene is TRBJ2-2, the V gene TRBV14; possible D gene TRBD1, 6 bases. Deletions cut 0 bases from V and 4 bases from J, with 9 bases between. Looked up from germline, CDR1 is SGHDN and CDR2 is FVKESK. CDR3 size: 15 residues. CDR3 region: CASSQDLGGTGELFF. DNA for the CDR3: TGTGCCAGCAGCCAAGATTTAGGGGGCACCGGGGAGCTGTTTTTT.

V is TRBV5-3 and J is TRBJ2-3; unclear D gene. TRBV5-3 is known as an ORF, though its function is uncertain. The CDR3 totals 12 residues. V was cut by 8 bases and J by 5 bases, with 12 bases left in between. DNA for the CDR3: TGTGCCAGCAGCCTAAGAGGAGATACGCAGTATTTT. This translates into CASSLRGDTQYF.

The gene calls are TRBV5-1 and TRBJ1-1; D not resolved. Germline CDR1 reads SGHRS; CDR2 reads YFSETQ. CDR3 size: 15 residues. Trimming left V 4 bases short and J 2 bases short, with 15 bases between. The DNA for the CDR3 is TGCGCCAGCAGCCCGGAAGCGGCAAGCAACACTGAAGCTTTCTTT. It specifies CASSPEAASNTEAFF.

This chain links TRBV27 with TRBJ2-1; TRBD2 matches at 10 bases. The V gene end was trimmed by 5 bases and the J gene end by 8 bases; junction bases not matched to a gene: 15. The CDR3 covers 17 residues. CDR1 is MNHEY, CDR2 SMNVEV, per germline (reference sequence). The CDR3 region has the DNA TGTGCCAGCAGTAACAACCTACTAGCGGGACGTAGCGATGAGCAGTTCTTC. Protein product: CASSNNLLAGRSDEQFF.

V is TRBV5-6 and J is TRBJ2-5; TRBD2 agrees at 11 bases. This CDR3 contains 14 residues. Germline loops: CDR1 SGHDT, CDR2 YYEEEE. After removal of 4 bases from V and 3 bases from J, the junction contained 2 bases not matched to a gene. The CDR3 reads CASSQGLAEETQYF. CDR3 nucleotide sequence: TGTGCCAGCAGCCAGGGACTAGCGGAAGAGACCCAGTACTTC.

V and J are TRBV28 and TRBJ2-2; 8 bases line up with TRBD2. The CDR3 has 17 residues. Germline V gene sequence: CDR1 MDHEN, CDR2 SYDVKM. The V segment lost 4 bases and the J segment 0 bases; nucleotides outside the gene matches: 7. The CDR3 protein is CASSSPRTSPNTGELFF. The CDR3, as DNA: TGTGCCAGCAGTTCCCCAAGGACTAGCCCGAACACCGGGGAGCTGTTTTTT.